The 31 T cell receptor beta chains presented below share a single source sample, sequenced in a study of blood T cell repertoires in COVID-19. Produced via immunoSEQ multiplex PCR; TCRdb's table is partial and in-frame only. The sample contains 250,000 or so clones, about 87% of which appear only once. Sequencing used PBMCs or T cells enriched from blood (not recorded which). Receptor source: a woman in her twenties or thirties with acute COVID-19.

The CDR3 spells CASSRTGAEGNTIYF. As DNA, the CDR3 is TGTGCCAGTAGCCGGACAGGGGCAGAGGGAAACACCATATATTTT. The chain combines TRBV19 with TRBJ1-3; 9 bases are shared with TRBD1. Germline-derived CDR1 and CDR2 are LNHDA and SQIVND (reference sequence). This CDR3 is 15 amino acids long. J was trimmed by 4 bases and V by 6 bases; bases with no gene match: 7.

This chain uses TRBV29-1 with TRBJ2-1, with TRBD2 matching 11 bases. The CDR3 has 14 amino acids. After removal of 7 bases from V and 9 bases from J, the junction contained 11 bases not matched to a gene. Looked up from germline, CDR1 is SQVTM and CDR2 is ANQGSEA. The CDR3 sequence is CSDLLAGAGGEQFF. The CDR3 DNA reads as TGCAGCGACCTACTAGCGGGGGCCGGGGGTGAGCAGTTCTTC.

This chain connects TRBV2 to TRBJ2-2; TRBD1 is a possible D gene (5 bases). Per the germline V gene, CDR1 is SNHLY and CDR2 is FYNNEI. The germline V and J ends were trimmed by 7 bases and 5 bases, with 14 bases remaining between them. CDR3 length: 14 amino acids. The DNA of the CDR3 is TGTGCCAGCATTCCGCGGTCAGGGACCGGGGAGCTGTTTTTT. It codes for CASIPRSGTGELFF.

J is TRBJ1-4 and V is TRBV10-2; D is perhaps TRBD1 (6 bases). V lost 8 bases and J 2 bases, leaving 12 bases between the germline ends. In germline, CDR1 is WSHSY, CDR2 SAAADI. The CDR3 loop spans 14 amino acids. For the CDR3, the DNA is TGCGCCAGCCGGGGGGGCGCGACTAATGAAAAACTGTTTTTT. Amino acids: CASRGGATNEKLFF.

This clone appeared a single time. V is TRBV6-5 and J is TRBJ2-7; 11 bases map to TRBD1. CDR1 is MNHEY, CDR2 SVGAGI, per germline. The junction had 7 bases not matched to a gene; V was cut back by 2 bases and J by 4 bases. CDR3 size: 16 residues. Here the CDR3 reads CASSYVLGTGGYEQYF. In nucleotides, the CDR3 is TGTGCCAGCAGTTACGTGTTAGGGACAGGGGGATACGAGCAGTACTTC.

CDR3 in amino acids: CASSLGIDRGLGTEAFF. The CDR3 region has the DNA TGTGCCAGCAGCTTGGGTATAGACAGGGGGCTTGGCACTGAAGCTTTCTTT. The gene calls are TRBV7-6 and TRBJ1-1; TRBD1 matches 10 bases. There are 17 residues in the CDR3. V was pared by 3 bases and J by 4 bases, with 11 bases of the junction left unmatched. Germline loops: CDR1 SGHVS, CDR2 FNYEAQ. Combining the CDR3 with reference TRBV7-6 and TRBJ1-1 gives the whole variable domain GAGVSQSPRYKVTKRGQDVALRCDPISGHVSLYWYRQALGQGPEFLTYFNYEAQQDKSGLPNDRFSAERPEGSISTLTIQRTEQRDSAMYRCASSLGIDRGLGTEAFFGQGTRLTVV.

This chain uses TRBV7-9 with TRBJ2-1, with D unresolved. Germline CDR1 SEHNR, CDR2 FQNEAQ (reference sequence). This CDR3 region has 14 residues. V shed 7 bases and J shed 0 bases, with 10 bases lying between them. CDR3 loop: CASTSERSYNEQFF. The CDR3 bases are TGTGCCAGCACCTCTGAGCGCTCCTACAATGAGCAGTTCTTC.

This rearrangement joins TRBV5-1 to TRBJ2-2, with 9 bases lining up with TRBD2. CDR1 SGHRS and CDR2 YFSETQ come from the germline V gene. The CDR3 extends over 17 amino acids. After removal of 0 bases from V and 1 base from J, the junction contained 4 bases not matched to a gene. CDR3 coding DNA: TGCGCCAGCAGCTTGGTGGTTAGCGGGGGGAACACCGGGGAGCTGTTTTTT. Translation: CASSLVVSGGNTGELFF.

Here the CDR3 DNA reads TGTGCCAGCAGCTTATACGGGTCGGAGGGCTACAATGAGCAGTTCTTC. Its translation: CASSLYGSEGYNEQFF. The V and J genes are TRBV11-3 and TRBJ2-1; a weak D match, TRBD2 (6 bases). Trimming pared 2 bases from V and 3 bases from J, leaving 14 bases between. CDR3 length: 16 amino acids. Germline V gene sequence: CDR1 SGHNT, CDR2 YENEEA.

The gene calls are TRBV29-1 and TRBJ2-1; 10 nucleotides match TRBD2. This CDR3 spans 14 amino acids. V dropped 3 bases and J dropped 8; count of bases not matched to a gene: 7. Germline CDR1 reads SQVTM; CDR2 reads ANQGSEA. CDR3 in amino acids: CSVDFSGGAHEQFF. The CDR3 DNA sequence: TGCAGCGTTGATTTCAGCGGGGGGGCCCATGAGCAGTTCTTC.

This sequence joins TRBV6-6 and TRBJ2-3; 7 nucleotides agree with TRBD1. From germline, CDR1 is MNHNY and CDR2 SVGAGI (reference sequence). The CDR3 is made up of 12 amino acids. V shed 7 bases and J 6 bases; nucleotides not matched to a gene: 4. The CDR3 region is CASTGTVDTQYF. Written as DNA, the CDR3 is TGTGCCAGCACGGGGACAGTTGATACGCAGTATTTT.

A few counts support this clone. The CDR3 loop reads CASSPRREDSNQPQHF. CDR3 nucleotides: TGTGCCAGCAGCCCCCGACGGGAGGATAGCAATCAGCCCCAGCATTTT. The chain carries TRBV5-8 and TRBJ1-5; unclear D gene. The ends were cut back, 4 bases at V and 0 bases at J, with 14 bases in the middle. In germline, CDR1 is SGHTS, CDR2 YDEGEE. The CDR3 is 16 amino acids.

The chain uses TRBV5-5 and TRBJ1-2, with D possibly being TRBD1 (5 bases). From germline, CDR1 is SGHKS and CDR2 YYEKEE (reference sequence). The CDR3 is 14 residues long. Trimming removed 1 base from V and 8 bases from J, with 15 bases in between. The CDR3 DNA follows: TGTGCCAGCAGCTTGTGGCAGGGAGGTTCGGGCTACACCTTC. Protein product: CASSLWQGGSGYTF.

The chain combines TRBV7-9 with TRBJ2-1; no definite D call. V was pared by 1 base and J by 8 bases, with 6 bases between. The CDR3 contains 12 residues. Germline CDR1 and CDR2: SEHNR and FQNEAQ (reference sequence). The chain's CDR3 is CASSLGTYEQFF. The DNA for the CDR3 is TGTGCCAGCAGCTTAGGAACTTATGAGCAGTTCTTC.

The V gene is TRBV14, the J gene TRBJ1-1; 7 bases line up with TRBD1. The V segment lost 8 bases and the J segment 3 bases; nucleotides outside the gene matches: 6. CDR3 size: 13 residues. Germline V CDR1 and CDR2: SGHDN, FVKESK. For the CDR3, the DNA is TGTGCCAGCGCACAAGGGGGCTACACTGAAGCTTTCTTT. Its translation is CASAQGGYTEAFF.

This clone has a handful of counts. V usage is TRBV18 and J usage is TRBJ1-1; the D gene is possibly TRBD1 (6 bases). CDR1 is KGHSH and CDR2 is LQKENI in the germline V gene. Deletions cut 6 bases from V and 1 base from J, with 12 bases between. The CDR3 totals 14 residues. CDR3 protein: CASSLLGQNTEAFF. The CDR3 bases are TGTGCCAGCTCCCTACTGGGACAGAACACTGAAGCTTTCTTT.

The chain employs TRBV29-1 and TRBJ1-1; D not resolved. V dropped 3 bases and J dropped 1 base, with 15 bases sitting between them. The germline CDR1 and CDR2 sequences are SQVTM and ANQGSEA. This CDR3 comprises 15 residues. CDR3 sequence reads: CSVDKAGNQNTEAFF. The CDR3 bases are TGCAGCGTTGATAAAGCAGGTAACCAGAACACTGAAGCTTTCTTT.

This rearrangement joins TRBV5-1 to TRBJ1-2; D may be TRBD1 (5 bases). The CDR3 runs to 15 residues. V was trimmed by 4 bases and J by 4 bases, leaving 17 bases between them. CDR1 is SGHRS, CDR2 YFSETQ, per germline. CDR3 nucleotides: TGCGCCAGCAGCCCGGGGGGGATCTCGGGCTATGGCTACACCTTC. This encodes CASSPGGISGYGYTF.

V gene TRBV21-1 combines with J gene TRBJ2-5; TRBD2, the D gene given by the table, was not confirmed from the DNA. TRBV21-1 is a pseudogene. The CDR3 spans 18 residues. The CDR3 DNA follows: TGTGCCAGCAGCAAAGCGGAGGTGGCGGGGGGGCCTCAAGAGACCCAGTACTTC. It encodes CASSKAEVAGGPQETQYF.

V gene TRBV7-8 combines with J gene TRBJ2-3; a possible D gene is TRBD2 (6 bases). CDR3 length equals 14 residues. Between the trimmed V and J ends, which lost 4 bases and 6 bases, there was a span of 14 bases. Germline values: CDR1 SGHVS, CDR2 FQNEAQ. The CDR3 DNA sequence: TGTGCCAGCAGCTGGGGGGTAGCAGGGGATACGCAGTATTTT. Amino acids: CASSWGVAGDTQYF.

The chain uses TRBV14 and TRBJ2-5, with D possibly being TRBD1 (6 bases). Trimming cost V 0 bases and J 5 bases, with 16 bases left between them. The germline gives CDR1 SGHDN, CDR2 FVKESK. The CDR3 has 16 amino acids. CDR3: CASSQEPGADWETQYF. The CDR3 region has the DNA TGTGCCAGCAGCCAAGAGCCAGGGGCGGATTGGGAGACCCAGTACTTC.

The chain uses TRBV5-1 and TRBJ1-2, with a tentative D call TRBD1 (5 bases). This CDR3 has 14 amino acids. The germline V gene has CDR1 SGHRS and CDR2 YFSETQ. Trimming took off 0 bases at V and 3 bases at J, with 9 bases between the two ends. This CDR3 is CASSLGGDYYGYTF. The CDR3 DNA is TGCGCCAGCAGCTTGGGAGGGGACTACTATGGCTACACCTTC.

The rearrangement links TRBV9 to TRBJ2-6; D call uncertain. The V and J ends lost 0 bases and 0 bases respectively, with 7 bases between them. Germline values: CDR1 SGDLS, CDR2 YYNGEE. The CDR3 consists of 16 residues. CDR3 sequence (DNA): TGTGCCAGCAGCGTAGCTGGCCACTCTGGGGCCAACGTCCTGACTTTC. Amino acids: CASSVAGHSGANVLTF.

The chain uses TRBV30 and TRBJ1-2; no reliable D call. Per germline, CDR1 GTSNPN and CDR2 SVGIG (reference sequence). The CDR3 is 13 residues long. V gave up 4 bases and J gave up 2 bases, with 11 bases separating them. CDR3 in DNA: TGTGCCTGGAAGGTAGGCAGGAACTATGGCTACACCTTC. As protein: CAWKVGRNYGYTF.

This CDR3 reads CSVEETGAGEQQYF. Here the CDR3 DNA reads TGCAGCGTTGAAGAGACAGGAGCTGGGGAGCAGCAGTACTTC. The rearrangement links TRBV29-1 to TRBJ2-7; D is perhaps TRBD1 (6 bases). This CDR3 is 14 amino acids long. Germline V CDR1 and CDR2: SQVTM, ANQGSEA. V lost 0 bases and J lost 8, with 17 bases in between.

This sequence joins TRBV6-6 and TRBJ1-2, with TRBD1 matching over 7 bases. Trimming took 6 bases from V and 0 from J; bases not matched to a gene: 7. CDR1 and CDR2 (germline): MNHNY, SVGAGI (reference sequence). The CDR3 loop spans 15 amino acids. CDR3 sequence: CASSQTGTANYGYTF. The CDR3 nucleotides read TGTGCCAGCAGCCAGACCGGGACAGCTAACTATGGCTACACCTTC.

The rearrangement uses TRBV7-9 and TRBJ2-2; 12 positions match TRBD2. The CDR3 covers 18 residues. With V trimmed by 0 bases and J by 1 base, 3 bases remained unmatched. CDR1 is SEHNR and CDR2 is FQNEAQ in the germline V gene (reference sequence). CDR3 sequence: CASSLARGLAGNTGELFF. Here the CDR3 DNA reads TGTGCCAGCAGCTTAGCCCGGGGACTAGCGGGGAACACCGGGGAGCTGTTTTTT. Variable domain in full (rest from reference TRBV7-9 and TRBJ2-2): DTGVSQNPRHKITKRGQNVTFRCDPISEHNRLYWYRQTLGQGPEFLTYFQNEAQLEKSRLLSDRFSAERPKGSFSTLEIQRTEQGDSAMYLCASSLARGLAGNTGELFFGEGSRLTVL.

The chain links TRBV7-2 to TRBJ1-1; a possible D gene is TRBD1 (5 bases). The CDR3 is made up of 14 amino acids. Trimming removed 5 bases from V and 7 bases from J, with 17 bases in between. The germline CDR1 and CDR2 sequences are SGHTA and FQGNSA. The CDR3, as DNA: TGTGCCAGCAGCCCGTTCAGGGCAGGCGGTGAAGCTTTCTTT. This codes for CASSPFRAGGEAFF.

The rearrangement joins TRBV30 to TRBJ2-3, with TRBD2 matching 7 bases. The V gene's germline CDR1 is GTSNPN and CDR2 SVGIG (reference sequence). The CDR3 extends over 18 amino acids. The junction had 15 bases not matched to a gene; V was cut back by 1 base and J by 2 bases. DNA for the CDR3: TGTGCCTGGAGTGGAAACTTTGCTCGGCGGGGGTACACAGATACGCAGTATTTT. As protein: CAWSGNFARRGYTDTQYF.

The chain combines TRBV6-6 with TRBJ2-2; a weak D match, TRBD2 (5 bases). The CDR3 sequence is 13 residues long. Germline assignment: CDR1 MNHNY and CDR2 SVGAGI (reference sequence). The V end was cut by 10 bases, the J end by 5 bases, with 14 bases between. The CDR3 loop reads CATSGGFTGELFF. In DNA form, the CDR3 reads TGTGCCACCAGCGGAGGATTTACCGGGGAGCTGTTTTTT.

This clone occurred once. This rearrangement joins TRBV6-5 to TRBJ2-1; 8 bases are shared with TRBD2. CDR1 MNHEY and CDR2 SVGAGI come from the germline V gene. With 5 bases clipped from V and 6 bases from J, the junction kept 9 bases outside the gene matches. This CDR3 is built from 15 residues. The CDR3 loop reads CASSPPASGFNEQFF. CDR3 DNA sequence: TGTGCCAGCAGTCCTCCCGCTAGCGGGTTCAATGAGCAGTTCTTC.